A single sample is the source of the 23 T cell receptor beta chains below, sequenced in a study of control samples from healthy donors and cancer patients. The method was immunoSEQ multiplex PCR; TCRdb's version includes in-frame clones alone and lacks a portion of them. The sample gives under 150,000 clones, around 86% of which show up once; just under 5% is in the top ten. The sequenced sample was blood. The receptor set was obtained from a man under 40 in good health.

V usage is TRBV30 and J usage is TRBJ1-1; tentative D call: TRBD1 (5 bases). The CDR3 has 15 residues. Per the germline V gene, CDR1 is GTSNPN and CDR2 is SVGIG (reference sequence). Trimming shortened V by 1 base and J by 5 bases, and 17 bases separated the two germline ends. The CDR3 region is CAWSALRAGGTEAFF. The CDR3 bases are TGTGCCTGGAGTGCCCTGAGGGCGGGGGGAACTGAAGCTTTCTTT.

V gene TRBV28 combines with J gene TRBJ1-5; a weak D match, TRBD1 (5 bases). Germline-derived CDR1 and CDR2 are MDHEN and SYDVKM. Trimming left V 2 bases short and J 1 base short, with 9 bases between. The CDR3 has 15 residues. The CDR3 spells CASSLGGLSNQPQHF. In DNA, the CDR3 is TGTGCCAGCAGTTTAGGGGGATTGAGCAATCAGCCCCAGCATTTT.

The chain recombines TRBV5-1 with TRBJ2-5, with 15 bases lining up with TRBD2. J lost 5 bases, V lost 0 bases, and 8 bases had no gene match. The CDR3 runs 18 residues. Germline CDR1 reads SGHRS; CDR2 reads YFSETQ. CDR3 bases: TGCGCCAGCAGCTTGGCTCGGACTAGCGGGAGGGCGGGGGAGACCCAGTACTTC. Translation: CASSLARTSGRAGETQYF.

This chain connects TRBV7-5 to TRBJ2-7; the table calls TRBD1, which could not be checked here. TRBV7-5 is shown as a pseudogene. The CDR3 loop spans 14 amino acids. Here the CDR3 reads CARIPGTGLGEQYF. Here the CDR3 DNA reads TGTGCCAGAATCCCAGGTACAGGGCTCGGCGAGCAGTACTTC.

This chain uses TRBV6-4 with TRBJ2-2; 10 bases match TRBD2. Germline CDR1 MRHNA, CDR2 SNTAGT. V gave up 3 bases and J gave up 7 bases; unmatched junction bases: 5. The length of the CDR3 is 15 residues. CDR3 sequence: CASSELAGVGGELFF. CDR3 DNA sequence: TGTGCCAGCAGTGAGCTAGCGGGAGTCGGCGGGGAGCTGTTTTTT.

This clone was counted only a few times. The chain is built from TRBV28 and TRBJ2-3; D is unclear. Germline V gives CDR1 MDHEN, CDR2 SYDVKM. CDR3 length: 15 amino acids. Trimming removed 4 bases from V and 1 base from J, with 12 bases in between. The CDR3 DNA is TGTGCCAGCAGTTCCTTAACCGGAGGCACAGATACGCAGTATTTT. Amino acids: CASSSLTGGTDTQYF.

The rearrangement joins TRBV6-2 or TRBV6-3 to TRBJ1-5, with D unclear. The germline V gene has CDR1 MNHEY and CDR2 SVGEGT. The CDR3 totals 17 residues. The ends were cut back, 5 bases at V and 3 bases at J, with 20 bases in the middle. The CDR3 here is CASSNPGGSGLNQPQHF. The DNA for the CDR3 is TGTGCCAGCAGTAACCCCGGTGGGTCAGGACTCAATCAGCCCCAGCATTTT.

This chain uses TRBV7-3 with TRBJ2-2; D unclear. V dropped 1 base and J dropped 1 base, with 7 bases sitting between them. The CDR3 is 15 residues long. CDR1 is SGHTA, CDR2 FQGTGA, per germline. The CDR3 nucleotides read TGTGCCAGCAGCTTAATGCCAGGGAACACCGGGGAGCTGTTTTTT. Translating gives CASSLMPGNTGELFF.

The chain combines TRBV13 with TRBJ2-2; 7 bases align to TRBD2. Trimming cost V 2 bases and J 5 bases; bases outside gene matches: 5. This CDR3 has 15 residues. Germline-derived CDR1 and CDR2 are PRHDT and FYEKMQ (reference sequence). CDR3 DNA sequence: TGTGCCAGCAGCTTATCTAGCGGAGAGACCGGGGAGCTGTTTTTT. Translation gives CASSLSSGETGELFF.

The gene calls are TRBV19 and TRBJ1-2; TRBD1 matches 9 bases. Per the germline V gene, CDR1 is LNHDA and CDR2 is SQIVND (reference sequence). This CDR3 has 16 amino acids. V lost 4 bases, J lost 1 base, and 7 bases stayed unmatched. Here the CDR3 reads CASSTAGQGINYGYTF. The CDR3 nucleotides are TGTGCCAGTAGTACGGCGGGACAGGGCATTAACTATGGCTACACCTTC.

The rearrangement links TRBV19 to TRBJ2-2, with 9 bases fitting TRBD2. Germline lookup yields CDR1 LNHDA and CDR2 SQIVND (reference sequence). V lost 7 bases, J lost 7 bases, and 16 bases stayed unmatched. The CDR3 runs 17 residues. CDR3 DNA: TGTGCCAGTACCCCGCCCGGCGGGAGGGCCTACAACGGGGAGCTGTTTTTT. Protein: CASTPPGGRAYNGELFF. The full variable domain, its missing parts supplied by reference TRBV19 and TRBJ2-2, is DGGITQSPKYLFRKEGQNVTLSCEQNLNHDAMYWYRQDPGQGLRLIYYSQIVNDFQKGDIAEGYSVSREKKESFPLTVTSAQKNPTAFYLCASTPPGGRAYNGELFFGEGSRLTVL.

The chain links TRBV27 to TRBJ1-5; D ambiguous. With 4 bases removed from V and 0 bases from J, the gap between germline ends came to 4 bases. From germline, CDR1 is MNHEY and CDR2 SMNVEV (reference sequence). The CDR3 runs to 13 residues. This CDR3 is CASSYGSNQPQHF. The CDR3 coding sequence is TGTGCCAGCAGTTACGGTAGCAATCAGCCCCAGCATTTT.

This chain's CDR3 is CASSAEPSYEQYF. The CDR3 DNA reads TGTGCCAGTAGTGCGGAGCCTTCCTACGAGCAGTACTTC. The chain uses TRBV19 and TRBJ2-7; D unresolved. Germline V gene data show CDR1 as LNHDA and CDR2 as SQIVND (reference sequence). This CDR3 is built from 13 residues. Deletions cut 5 bases from V and 1 base from J, with 9 bases between.

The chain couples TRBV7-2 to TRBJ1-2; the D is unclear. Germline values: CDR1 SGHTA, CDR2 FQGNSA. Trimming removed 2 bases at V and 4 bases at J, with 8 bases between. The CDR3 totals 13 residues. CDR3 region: CASSLHASYGYTF. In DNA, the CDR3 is TGTGCCAGCAGCTTACACGCGTCCTATGGCTACACCTTC. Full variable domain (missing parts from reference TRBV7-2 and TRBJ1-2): GAGVSQSPSNKVTEKGKDVELRCDPISGHTALYWYRQSLGQGLEFLIYFQGNSAPDKSGLPSDRFSAERTGGSVSTLTIQRTQQEDSAVYLCASSLHASYGYTFGSGTRLTVV.

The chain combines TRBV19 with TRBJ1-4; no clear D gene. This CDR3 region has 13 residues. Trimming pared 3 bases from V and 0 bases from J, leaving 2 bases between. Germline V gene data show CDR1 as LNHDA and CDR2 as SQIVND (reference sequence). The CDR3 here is CASSMSTNEKLFF. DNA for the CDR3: TGTGCCAGTAGTATGTCAACTAATGAAAAACTGTTTTTT.

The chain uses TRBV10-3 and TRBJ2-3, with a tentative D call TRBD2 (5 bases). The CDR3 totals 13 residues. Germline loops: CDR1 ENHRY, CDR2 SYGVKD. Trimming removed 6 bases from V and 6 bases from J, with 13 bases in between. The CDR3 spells CAIRGGSPDTQYF. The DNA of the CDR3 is TGTGCCATCAGGGGCGGGTCACCTGATACGCAGTATTTT.

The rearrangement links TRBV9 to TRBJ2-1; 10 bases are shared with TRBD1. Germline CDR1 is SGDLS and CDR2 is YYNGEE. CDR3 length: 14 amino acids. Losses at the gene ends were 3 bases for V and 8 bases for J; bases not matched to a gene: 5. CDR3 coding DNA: TGTGCCAGCAGCGACCAGACAGGGGGCGATGAGCAGTTCTTC. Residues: CASSDQTGGDEQFF.

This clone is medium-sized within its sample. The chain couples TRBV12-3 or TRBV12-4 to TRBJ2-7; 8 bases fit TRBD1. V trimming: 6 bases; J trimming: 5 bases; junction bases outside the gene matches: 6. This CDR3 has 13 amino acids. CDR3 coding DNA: TGTGCCAGCAGCCCAGGGGGCCTGGACGAGCAGTACTTC. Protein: CASSPGGLDEQYF.

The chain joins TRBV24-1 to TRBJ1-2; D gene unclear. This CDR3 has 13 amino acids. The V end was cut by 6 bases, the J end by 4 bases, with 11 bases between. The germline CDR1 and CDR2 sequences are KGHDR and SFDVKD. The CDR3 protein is CATSSEGTYGYTF. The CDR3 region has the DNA TGTGCCACCAGTTCGGAGGGCACCTATGGCTACACCTTC.

CDR3 sequence: CASSLRWGEVGELFF. DNA for the CDR3: TGTGCCAGCAGCTTACGGTGGGGTGAGGTCGGGGAGCTGTTTTTT. The genes are TRBV5-4 and TRBJ2-2; no clear D gene. The CDR3 runs to 15 residues. Per germline, CDR1 SGHNT and CDR2 YYREEE (reference sequence). V dropped 2 bases and J dropped 7 bases, with 15 bases sitting between them.

The CDR3 reads CASSAQETQYF. The DNA for the CDR3 is TGTGCCAGCAGCGCTCAAGAGACCCAGTACTTC. The chain carries TRBV11-2 and TRBJ2-5, with unresolved D. CDR1 SGHAT and CDR2 FQNNGV come from the germline V gene. V shed 5 bases and J shed 2 bases, with 3 bases lying between them. CDR3 length: 11 amino acids.

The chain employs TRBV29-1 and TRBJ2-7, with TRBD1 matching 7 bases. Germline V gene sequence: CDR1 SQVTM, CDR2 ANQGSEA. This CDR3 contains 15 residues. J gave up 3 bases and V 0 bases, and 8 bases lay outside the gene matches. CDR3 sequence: CSVEDLAGGLYEQYF. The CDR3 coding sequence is TGCAGCGTTGAAGATCTTGCAGGGGGTCTCTACGAGCAGTACTTC.

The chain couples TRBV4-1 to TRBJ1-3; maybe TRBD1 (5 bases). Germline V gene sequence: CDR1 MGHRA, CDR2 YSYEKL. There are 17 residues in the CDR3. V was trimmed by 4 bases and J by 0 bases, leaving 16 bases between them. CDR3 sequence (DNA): TGCGCCAGCAGCCGAGTACTGGACACCAGCTCTGGAAACACCATATATTTT. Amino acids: CASSRVLDTSSGNTIYF.